This note documents a single T cell receptor beta chain sequence. Its antigen is as yet unknown. These data come from a study of OX40 agonist ivuxolimab in advanced cancers. Study as a whole: Ivuxolimab, an antibody that agonizes OX40 (CD134), was administered to the patients. Patients received ivuxolimab, an intravenous treatment, every 2 weeks at 0.01 to 10 mg/kg.

Using immunoSEQ multiplex PCR, the repertoire was profiled, and TCRdb retains in-frame clones only, with some absent. The sample shows nearly 90,000 clones, roughly 89% of them seen only once. Overall study results and limits: Average numbers of expanded clones were greater in CD8+ T cells than in CD4+.

The clonotype comes from an adult with an advanced solid tumor such as melanoma, head and neck, liver or kidney cancer. The input for sequencing was CD4+ or CD8+ T cells sorted from blood, taken in a trial of the OX40 agonist ivuxolimab.

CDR3 residues: CASSFQGWETQYF. DNA of the CDR3: TGTGCCAGCAGTTTTCAAGGGTGGGAGACCCAGTACTTC. V usage is TRBV27 and J usage is TRBJ2-5; D not certain. CDR3 length equals 13 residues. CDR1 and CDR2 (germline): MNHEY, SMNVEV (reference sequence). The V and J ends lost 3 bases and 5 bases respectively, with 10 bases between them.